The 19 T cell receptor beta chains in this list originate from one sample, sequenced in a study of CD8 T cells in Susac syndrome. The RNA input was roughly 0.45 to 1 ug, and it was reverse transcribed with random hexamers. TCRdb fed the immunoSEQ multiplex PCR reads into MiXCR, producing one record per CDR3 protein. Of about 150,000 distinct CDR3 sequences listed, roughly 96% are singletons. The sequenced sample was CD8+ T cells from PBMCs. The source of these receptors is a human donor with multiple sclerosis.

The chain links TRBV14 to TRBJ1-1, with D perhaps TRBD1 (5 bases). Trimming removed 2 bases at V and 4 bases at J, with 17 bases between. The CDR3 contains 16 residues. The germline gives CDR1 SGHDN, CDR2 FVKESK. This CDR3 is CASSQMVGTAGTEAFF. Written as DNA, the CDR3 is TGTGCCAGCAGCCAAATGGTGGGGACGGCGGGCACTGAAGCTTTCTTT.

This rearrangement joins TRBV7-9 to TRBJ2-7; a possible D gene is TRBD1 (6 bases). Trimming removed 0 bases at V and 6 bases at J, with 24 bases between. Germline CDR1 is SEHNR and CDR2 is FQNEAQ (reference sequence). The CDR3 spans 18 residues. The CDR3 sequence: CASSLAKVQGRRLGEQYF. CDR3 DNA sequence: TGTGCCAGCAGCTTAGCGAAGGTACAGGGCCGAAGGTTGGGCGAGCAGTACTTC.

This clonotype was observed a single time. The rearrangement joins TRBV19 to TRBJ2-7; D perhaps matches TRBD1 (6 bases). Germline V gene lookup returns CDR1 LNHDA and CDR2 SQIVND (reference sequence). Trimming took 6 bases from V and 7 from J, leaving 10 bases between them. The CDR3 extends over 11 amino acids. The CDR3 region is CASRQGREQYF. The CDR3 DNA sequence: TGTGCCAGTAGACAGGGCCGGGAGCAGTACTTC.

The chain combines TRBV24-1 with TRBJ2-5; D remains ambiguous. V was trimmed by 4 bases and J by 5 bases, leaving 16 bases between them. CDR3 size: 15 residues. In germline, CDR1 is KGHDR, CDR2 SFDVKD. CDR3: CATSDPTVTGETQYF. Here the CDR3 DNA reads TGTGCCACCAGTGACCCCACTGTAACTGGGGAGACCCAGTACTTC.

This clonotype was seen a single time. The junction departs from germline at one end; a sequencing error may be responsible. This sequence joins TRBV27 and TRBJ1-1, with D hard to call. Germline CDR1 reads MNHEY; CDR2 reads SMNVEV (reference sequence). The CDR3 runs to 13 residues. The CDR3 sequence: CACRPGGGTEAFF. CDR3 sequence (DNA): TGTGCCTGCAGACCAGGTGGTGGCACTGAAGCTTTCTTT.

Comment on this clonotype: A read error may account for a junction end that differs from germline. The chain employs TRBV7-7 and TRBJ2-5; 7 positions match TRBD1. From germline, CDR1 is SSHAT and CDR2 FNYEAQ (reference sequence). This CDR3 has 15 residues. The CDR3 region has the DNA TGTGCTAGCAGCTTAGGGGACAGCGCGCAAGAGACCCAGTACTTC. This encodes CASSLGDSAQETQYF.

CDR3 DNA: TGTGCCAGCAGATCCGGGACGTACTACGAGCAGTACTTC. Translated, it gives CASRSGTYYEQYF. The chain is built from TRBV14 and TRBJ2-7; D may match TRBD1 or TRBD2 (5 bases each). The germline V gene has CDR1 SGHDN and CDR2 FVKESK. CDR3 size: 13 residues. V lost 6 bases, J lost 3 bases, and 12 bases lay in between.

The gene calls are TRBV7-9 and TRBJ2-5, with D uncertain. V was trimmed by 3 bases and J by 0 bases, leaving 8 bases between them. This CDR3 has 14 amino acids. The germline V gene has CDR1 SEHNR and CDR2 FQNEAQ (reference sequence). CDR3: CASSLHDNQETQYF. The CDR3 nucleotides read TGTGCCAGCAGCTTGCACGACAACCAAGAGACCCAGTACTTC.

This clonotype was detected once. The chain employs TRBV5-8 and TRBJ2-7, with D unclear. CDR3 length: 14 residues. Germline loops: CDR1 SGHTS, CDR2 YDEGEE. V lost 0 bases and J lost 4, with 11 bases in between. DNA of the CDR3: TGTGCCAGCAGCTTGGAAGGGTCTCCTTACGAGCAGTACGTC. Translating it yields CASSLEGSPYEQYV.

This clonotype has a single count. The chain joins TRBV20-1 to TRBJ1-5, with no clear D. This CDR3 comprises 16 residues. CDR1 is DFQATT and CDR2 is SNEGSKA in the germline V gene (reference sequence). The ends were cut back, 6 bases at V and 2 bases at J, with 20 bases in the middle. The CDR3 nucleotides are TGCAGTGCCCGCGCGGGCTTTACGGCGGGCAATCAGCCCCAGCATTTT. Its translation: CSARAGFTAGNQPQHF.

The genes are TRBV7-2 and TRBJ2-7, with D possibly TRBD1 on 6 matching bases. CDR1 and CDR2 from the germline V gene are SGHTA and FQGNSA. Trimming took off 3 bases at V and 3 bases at J, with 15 bases between the two ends. The CDR3 has 15 amino acids. CDR3 region: CASSLHGTPIYEQYF. Written as DNA, the CDR3 is TGTGCCAGCAGCTTGCATGGGACACCTATCTACGAGCAGTACTTC.

The chain combines TRBV4-1 with TRBJ2-7; a weak D match, TRBD2 (5 bases). Between the trimmed V and J ends, which lost 0 bases and 3 bases, there was a span of 12 bases. Germline V gene data show CDR1 as MGHRA and CDR2 as YSYEKL. CDR3 length: 15 residues. For the CDR3, the DNA is TGCGCCAGCAGCCAAGAGAGGGAAACGGACTACGAGCAGTACTTC. Residues: CASSQERETDYEQYF.

The chain joins TRBV9 to TRBJ2-3; 10 nucleotides align to TRBD2. Trimming took 4 bases from V and 7 from J; bases not matched to a gene: 12. The CDR3 extends over 16 amino acids. CDR1 is SGDLS and CDR2 is YYNGEE in the germline V gene. CDR3 bases: TGTGCCAGCAGCCCCCGGTTGAGCGGGGGGGCCCATACGCAGTATTTT. This codes for CASSPRLSGGAHTQYF.

For this clonotype: The junction and the germline gene differ at one end; a read error may be behind it. The chain couples TRBV9 to TRBJ2-3; no clear D gene. This CDR3 spans 12 amino acids. Germline CDR1 and CDR2: SGDLS and YYNGEE. The DNA of the CDR3 is TGTGCCAGCAGCGGAAACACACATACGCAGTATTTT. It specifies CASSGNTHTQYF.

The V and J genes are TRBV7-6 and TRBJ2-7; maybe TRBD2 (5 bases). There are 14 residues in the CDR3. The V end was cut by 5 bases, the J end by 4 bases, with 15 bases between. Germline lookup yields CDR1 SGHVS and CDR2 FNYEAQ. The CDR3 here is CASSPDRGRYEQYF. The CDR3 DNA is TGTGCCAGCAGCCCCGACCGGGGAAGGTACGAGCAGTACTTC.

This chain uses TRBV6-2 or TRBV6-3 with TRBJ2-1, with D perhaps matching TRBD1 or TRBD2 (5 bases each). Trimming took off 8 bases at V and 8 bases at J, with 10 bases between the two ends. The V gene's germline CDR1 is MNHEY and CDR2 SVGEGT. This CDR3 spans 11 amino acids. CDR3 sequence reads: CASGVGDEQFF. The CDR3 nucleotides are TGTGCCAGCGGCGTGGGGGATGAGCAGTTCTTC.

This chain uses TRBV13 with TRBJ1-2; 7 bases line up with TRBD1. The length of the CDR3 is 16 residues. The germline V gene encodes CDR1 PRHDT and CDR2 FYEKMQ (reference sequence). J gave up 4 bases and V 5 bases, and 13 bases lay outside the gene matches. Written as DNA, the CDR3 is TGTGCCAGCAGCCCCCGCGGGCAGGGGGAGAGCTATGGCTACACCTTC. Its protein product is CASSPRGQGESYGYTF.

The chain couples TRBV27 to TRBJ2-3; no clear D gene. This CDR3 comprises 16 residues. CDR1 MNHEY and CDR2 SMNVEV come from the germline V gene (reference sequence). The V end lost 8 bases, the J end lost 2 bases, and 20 bases lay between the germline ends. In nucleotides, the CDR3 is TGTGCCAGCCACCCTAGGCTCGGGCGGACCACAGATACGCAGTATTTT. Amino acid sequence: CASHPRLGRTTDTQYF.

CDR3 bases: TGTGCCAGCTCACCCATGGGGGACAGGGTCATCGCTGGAAACACCATATATTTT. Protein product: CASSPMGDRVIAGNTIYF. This chain uses TRBV18 with TRBJ1-3, with TRBD1 matching over 9 bases. Germline V gene sequence: CDR1 KGHSH, CDR2 LQKENI. With 3 bases clipped from V and 2 bases from J, the junction kept 11 bases outside the gene matches. This CDR3 has 18 residues. The whole variable domain, filled in from reference TRBV18 and TRBJ1-3, reads NAGVMQNPRHLVRRRGQEARLRCSPMKGHSHVYWYRQLPEEGLKFMVYLQKENIIDESGMPKERFSAEFPKEGPSILRIQQVVRGDSAAYFCASSPMGDRVIAGNTIYFGEGSWLTVV.